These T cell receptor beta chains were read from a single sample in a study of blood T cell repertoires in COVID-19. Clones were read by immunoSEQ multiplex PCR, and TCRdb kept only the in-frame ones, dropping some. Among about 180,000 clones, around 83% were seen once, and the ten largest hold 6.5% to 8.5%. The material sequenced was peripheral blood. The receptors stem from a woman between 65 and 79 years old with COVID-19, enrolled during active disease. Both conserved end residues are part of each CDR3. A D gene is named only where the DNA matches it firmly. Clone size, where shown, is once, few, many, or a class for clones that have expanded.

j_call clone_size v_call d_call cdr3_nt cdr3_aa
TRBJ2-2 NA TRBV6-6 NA TGTGCCAGCAAACCGCAGGGGGGGAACACCGGGGAGCTGTTTTTT CASKPQGGNTGELFF
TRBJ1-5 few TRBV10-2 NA TGCGCCAGCAGTTTGGACAGCCTCAATCAGCCCCAGCATTTT CASSLDSLNQPQHF
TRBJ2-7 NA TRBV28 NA TGTGCCAGCAGTGGAGGGAAATCGAAGGAGCAGTACTTC CASSGGKSKEQYF
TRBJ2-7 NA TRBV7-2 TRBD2 TGTGCCAGCAGCTTAGGGCTAGCGGGGGCTGAGCAGTACTTC CASSLGLAGAEQYF
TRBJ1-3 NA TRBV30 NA TGTGCCTGGAGTCAGGGAAGCTCTGGAAACACCATATATTTT CAWSQGSSGNTIYF
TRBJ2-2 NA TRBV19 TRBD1 TGTGCCAGTAGTTCCGCCAGGGGGCTGGTGGAGCTGTTTTTT CASSSARGLVELFF
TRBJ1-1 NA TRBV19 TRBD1 TGTGCCAGTAGTCTCCCGACAGGGAGGACTGAAGCTTTCTTT CASSLPTGRTEAFF
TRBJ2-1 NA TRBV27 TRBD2 TGTGCCAGCAGTTTACTTAGCCTAGCGGGAATCAATGAGCAGTTCTTC CASSLLSLAGINEQFF
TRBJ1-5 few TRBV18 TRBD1 TGTGCCAGCTCTGGACAGGGAAGCGATCAGCCCCAGCATTTT CASSGQGSDQPQHF
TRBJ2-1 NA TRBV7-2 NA TGTGCCAGCAGCTTAGTACAGATACTCTCCTACAATGAGCAGTTCTTC CASSLVQILSYNEQFF
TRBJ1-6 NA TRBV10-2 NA TGCGCCAGCAGCTCCGGGACAAAATATAATTCACCCCTCCACTTT CASSSGTKYNSPLHF
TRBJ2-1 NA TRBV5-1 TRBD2 TGCGCCAGCAGCTTGGCGGGACTAGCGAACTACAATGAGCAGTTCTTC CASSLAGLANYNEQFF
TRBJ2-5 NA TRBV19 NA TGTGCCAGTAGTCGAGACACTGAAGAGACCCAGTACTTC CASSRDTEETQYF
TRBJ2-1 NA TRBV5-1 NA TGCGCCAGCAGGTGGAGGTCCTGGGAGAATGAGCAGTTCTTC CASRWRSWENEQFF
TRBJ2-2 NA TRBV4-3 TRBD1 TGCGCCAGCAGCCAAGGACAGGGTTCGGGCACCGGGGAGCTGTTTTTT CASSQGQGSGTGELFF
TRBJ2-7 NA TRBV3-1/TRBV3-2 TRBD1 TGTGCCAGCAGCCTACGACAGGGGGCCTACGAGCAGTACTTC CASSLRQGAYEQYF
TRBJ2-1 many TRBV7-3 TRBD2 TGTGCCAGCAGCTTAGCGGGAGGGTACAATGAGCAGTTCTTC CASSLAGGYNEQFF
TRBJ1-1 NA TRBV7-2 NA TGTGCCAGCAGCTTAGGCTATCCAGGGTTAGGAACTGAAGCTTTCTTT CASSLGYPGLGTEAFF
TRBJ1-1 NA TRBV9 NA TGTGCCAGCAGCGTAGTGGGAGTCAGGGAAGCTTTCTTT CASSVVGVREAFF
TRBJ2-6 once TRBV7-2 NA TGTGCCAGCAGCTACAGTTCCTCTGGGGCCAACGTCCTGACTTTC CASSYSSSGANVLTF
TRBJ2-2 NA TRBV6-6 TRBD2 TGTGCCAGCAGTTTCTCACTAGCGGCGAACACCGGGGAGCTGTTTTTT CASSFSLAANTGELFF
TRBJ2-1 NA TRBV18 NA TGTGCCAGCGCCCCAGGGATGGCACCGTATGAGCAGTTCTTC CASAPGMAPYEQFF
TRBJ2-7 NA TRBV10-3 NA TGTGCCATCAGTGAAAAGACAGAGCAGTACTTC CAISEKTEQYF
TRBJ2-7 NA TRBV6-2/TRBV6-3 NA TGTGCCAGCAGTTACCCACTCTCTAGCGAGCAGTACTTC CASSYPLSSEQYF
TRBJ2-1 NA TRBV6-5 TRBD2 TGTGCCAGCAGTCTCGGGACTAGCGGGAGAAATGAGCAGTTCTTC CASSLGTSGRNEQFF
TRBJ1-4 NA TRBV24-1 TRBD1 TGTGCCACCAGTGAACCCGGGACAGGGGTCGAAAAACTGTTTTTT CATSEPGTGVEKLFF
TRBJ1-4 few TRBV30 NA TGTGCCTGGAGTGAACGGGAAAAACTGTTTTTT CAWSEREKLFF
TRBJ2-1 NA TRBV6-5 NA TGTGCCAGCAGTTTTAGCTACTTGAGCTCCTACAATGAGCAGTTCTTC CASSFSYLSSYNEQFF
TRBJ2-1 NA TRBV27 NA TGTGCCAGCAGTTGGGGGCTTTCCTACAATGAGCAGTTCTTC CASSWGLSYNEQFF
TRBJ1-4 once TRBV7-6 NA TGTGCCAGCAGCTTCTACAGGACAAATGAAAAACTGTTTTTT CASSFYRTNEKLFF
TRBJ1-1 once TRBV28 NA TGTGCGAGCACCCAGGCTCCCTGGAACACTGAAGCTTTCTTT CASTQAPWNTEAFF
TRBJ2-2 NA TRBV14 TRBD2 TGTGCCAGCAGCCTCGGGACTAGCGGAGGCACCGGGGAGCTGTTTTTT CASSLGTSGGTGELFF
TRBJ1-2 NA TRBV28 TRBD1 TGTGCCAGCAGTAGGACAGGGGATTATGGCTACACCTTC CASSRTGDYGYTF
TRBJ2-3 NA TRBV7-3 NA TGTGCCAGCAGCCCGACCAACTTGGAGCCGCGGTATTTT CASSPTNLEPRYF
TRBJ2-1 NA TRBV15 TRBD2 TGTGCCACCAGCACGGGACTAGCGGGAGTTGAGCAGTTCTTC CATSTGLAGVEQFF
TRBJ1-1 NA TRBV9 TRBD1 TGTGCCAGCAGCTCCCGGACAGGCGCAGGCACTGAAGCTTTCTTT CASSSRTGAGTEAFF
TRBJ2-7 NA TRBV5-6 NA TGTGCCAGCAGCTTCCAACGGAGATCCTACGAACAGTACTTC CASSFQRRSYEQYF
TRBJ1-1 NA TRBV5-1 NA TGCGCCAGCAGCTTGTTCGGCAGGGAGAACACTGAAGCTTTCTTT CASSLFGRENTEAFF
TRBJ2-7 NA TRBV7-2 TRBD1 TGTGCCAGCGCCGTCAGGGGGTCCTCCTACGAGCAGTACTTC CASAVRGSSYEQYF
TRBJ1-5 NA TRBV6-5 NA TGTGCCAGCAGTTACGAAGGGGGAAGCAATCAGCCCCAGCATTTT CASSYEGGSNQPQHF
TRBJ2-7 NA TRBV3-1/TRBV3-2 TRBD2 TGTGCCAGCAGCCAAGATCCTCGGACTAGCGGGCCCTACGAGCAGTACTTC CASSQDPRTSGPYEQYF
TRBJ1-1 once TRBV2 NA TGTGCCAGCAGTGTCAGGGGATTTACTGAAGCTTTCTTT CASSVRGFTEAFF
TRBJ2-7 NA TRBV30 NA TGTGCCTGGGCCCGGCAGGGGGGCTACGAGCAGTACTTC CAWARQGGYEQYF
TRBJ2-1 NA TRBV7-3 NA TGTGCCAGCAGCTTAGCCCCAGTCAATGAGCAGTTCTTC CASSLAPVNEQFF
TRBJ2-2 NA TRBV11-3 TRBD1 TGTGCCAGCAGCTTAGAGAGGACAGGGACGAACACCGGGGAGCTGTTTTTT CASSLERTGTNTGELFF
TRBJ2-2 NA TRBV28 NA TGTGCCAGCAGTTTATCCTCCACAGGTCAGGCGGACACCGGGGAGCTGTTTTTT CASSLSSTGQADTGELFF
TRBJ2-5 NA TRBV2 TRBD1 TGTGCCAGCAGTGAGCTGGACAGGGGGCTGAGGTACTTC CASSELDRGLRYF
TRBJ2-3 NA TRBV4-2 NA TGTGCCAGCAGCCTAGCCCCGCCACGAGGGACGCAGTATTTT CASSLAPPRGTQYF
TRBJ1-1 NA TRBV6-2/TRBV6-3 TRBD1 TGTGCCAGCAGTACTGGACAGGGGGAGTCCACTGAAGCTTTCTTT CASSTGQGESTEAFF
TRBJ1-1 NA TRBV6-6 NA TGTGCCAGCAGTTACGAGGCGATGATCGGAACTTTCTTT CASSYEAMIGTFF
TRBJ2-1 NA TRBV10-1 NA TGCGCCAGCAGCTACCACAATGAGCAGTTCTTC CASSYHNEQFF
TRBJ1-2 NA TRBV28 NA TGTGCCAGCAGTTTAGGGCAGTACTATGGCTACACCTTC CASSLGQYYGYTF
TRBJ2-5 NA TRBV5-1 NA TGCGCCAGCAGCTTGCGTGGACAGAAACAAGAGACCCAGTACTTC CASSLRGQKQETQYF
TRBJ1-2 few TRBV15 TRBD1 TGTGCCACCAGCCGGGACAGCGTCTATGGCTACACCTTC CATSRDSVYGYTF
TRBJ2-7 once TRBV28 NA TGTGCCAGCAGTGATGACAGGGAGGTCGGTTTT CASSDDREVGF